The sequence of this TCR beta chain was determined in a study of blood T cell repertoires in COVID-19. Study summary: The United States, Italy and Spain provided the acute and convalescent COVID-19 samples.

Trimming took 3 bases from V and 3 from J; bases not matched to a gene: 3. This CDR3 is 15 amino acids long. Germline V lookup: CDR1 ENHRY, CDR2 SYGVKD. This clone showed up just a few times. Repertoires were generated with immunoSEQ multiplex PCR, while TCRdb's copy carries only in-frame clones and drops some. Of roughly 100,000 clones in the sample, less than 90% are singletons; the top ten hold roughly 6%. The material sequenced was peripheral blood. The receptor's source is a human donor in a cohort sampled during active COVID-19. The V call is TRBV10-3, the J call TRBJ2-2, with 8 bases that match TRBD2. CDR3 region: CAISEATSDTGELFF. The CDR3 DNA sequence: TGTGCCATCAGTGAAGCGACTAGCGACACCGGGGAGCTGTTTTTT.